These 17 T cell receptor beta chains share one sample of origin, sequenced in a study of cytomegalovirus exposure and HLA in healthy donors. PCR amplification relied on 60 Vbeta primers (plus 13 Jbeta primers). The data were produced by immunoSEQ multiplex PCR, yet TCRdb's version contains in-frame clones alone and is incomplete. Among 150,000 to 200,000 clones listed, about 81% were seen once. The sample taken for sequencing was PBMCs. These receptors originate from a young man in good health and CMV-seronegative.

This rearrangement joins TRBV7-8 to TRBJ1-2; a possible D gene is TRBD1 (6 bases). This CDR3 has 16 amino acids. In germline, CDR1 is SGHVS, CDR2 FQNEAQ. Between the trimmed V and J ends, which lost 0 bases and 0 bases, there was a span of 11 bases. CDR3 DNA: TGTGCCAGCAGCTTAGCGGCAGGGGTAACTAACTATGGCTACACCTTC. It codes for CASSLAAGVTNYGYTF.

CDR3 protein: CAISSDGAYEQYF. The CDR3 bases are TGTGCCATCAGCTCAGACGGAGCCTACGAGCAGTACTTC. J is TRBJ2-7 and V is TRBV10-3; D is undetermined. CDR1 and CDR2 (germline): ENHRY, SYGVKD. The V and J ends lost 6 bases and 2 bases respectively, with 11 bases between them. The CDR3 length is 13 residues.

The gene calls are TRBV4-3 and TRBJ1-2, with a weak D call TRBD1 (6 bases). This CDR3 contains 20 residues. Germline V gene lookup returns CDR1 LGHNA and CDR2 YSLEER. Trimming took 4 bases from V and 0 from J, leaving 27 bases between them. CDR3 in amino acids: CASSRGGKGEINTSNYGYTF. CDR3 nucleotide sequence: TGCGCCAGCAGCCGGGGGGGCAAAGGGGAGATTAACACTTCTAACTATGGCTACACCTTC.

In nucleotides, the CDR3 is TGTGCCAGCAGCCTCTCACGACAGGGTGAACCAAACACCGGGGAGCTGTTTTTT. Amino acid sequence: CASSLSRQGEPNTGELFF. The chain employs TRBV9 and TRBJ2-2; 7 bases agree with TRBD1. Germline loops: CDR1 SGDLS, CDR2 YYNGEE. V was clipped by 4 bases and J by 2 bases; unmatched bases: 14. The CDR3 is 18 residues long.

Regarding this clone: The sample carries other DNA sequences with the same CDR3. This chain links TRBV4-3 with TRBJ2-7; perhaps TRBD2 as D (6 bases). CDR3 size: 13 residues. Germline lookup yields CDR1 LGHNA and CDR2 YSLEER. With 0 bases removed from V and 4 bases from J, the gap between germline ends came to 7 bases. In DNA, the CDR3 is TGCGCCAGCAGCCAAGATGGGAGGTACGAGCAGTACTTC. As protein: CASSQDGRYEQYF.

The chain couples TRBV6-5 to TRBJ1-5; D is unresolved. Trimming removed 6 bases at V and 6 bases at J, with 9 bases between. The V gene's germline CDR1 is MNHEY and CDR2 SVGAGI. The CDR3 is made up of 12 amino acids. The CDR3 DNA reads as TGTGCCAGCAGCAAAGGGAGTCAGCCCCAGCATTTT. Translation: CASSKGSQPQHF.

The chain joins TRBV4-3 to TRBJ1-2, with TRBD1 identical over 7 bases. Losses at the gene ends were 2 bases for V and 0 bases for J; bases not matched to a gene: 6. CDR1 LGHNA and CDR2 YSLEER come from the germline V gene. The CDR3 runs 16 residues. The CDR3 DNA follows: TGCGCCAGCAGCCAAAGGACAGGAGAAGCTAACTATGGCTACACCTTC. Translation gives CASSQRTGEANYGYTF.

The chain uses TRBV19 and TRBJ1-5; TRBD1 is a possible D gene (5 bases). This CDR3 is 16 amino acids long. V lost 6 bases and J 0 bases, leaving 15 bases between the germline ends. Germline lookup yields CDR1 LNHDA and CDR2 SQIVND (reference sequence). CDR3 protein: CASRLQGGNSNQPQHF. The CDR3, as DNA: TGTGCCAGTAGACTCCAGGGAGGTAATAGCAATCAGCCCCAGCATTTT.

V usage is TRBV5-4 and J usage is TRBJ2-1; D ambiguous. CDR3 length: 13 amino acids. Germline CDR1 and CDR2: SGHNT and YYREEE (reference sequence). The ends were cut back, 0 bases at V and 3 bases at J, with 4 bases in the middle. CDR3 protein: CASSLVGYNEQFF. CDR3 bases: TGTGCCAGCAGCTTGGTCGGCTACAATGAGCAGTTCTTC. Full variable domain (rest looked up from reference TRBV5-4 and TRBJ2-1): ETGVTQSPTHLIKTRGQQVTLRCSSQSGHNTVSWYQQALGQGPQFIFQYYREEENGRGNFPPRFSGLQFPNYSSELNVNALELDDSALYLCASSLVGYNEQFFGPGTRLTVL.

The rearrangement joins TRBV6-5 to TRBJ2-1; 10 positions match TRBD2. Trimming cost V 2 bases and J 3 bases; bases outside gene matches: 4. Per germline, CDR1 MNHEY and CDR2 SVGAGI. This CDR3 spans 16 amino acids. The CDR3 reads CASSYKLAGGYNEQFF. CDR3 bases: TGTGCCAGCAGTTACAAATTAGCGGGGGGCTACAATGAGCAGTTCTTC.

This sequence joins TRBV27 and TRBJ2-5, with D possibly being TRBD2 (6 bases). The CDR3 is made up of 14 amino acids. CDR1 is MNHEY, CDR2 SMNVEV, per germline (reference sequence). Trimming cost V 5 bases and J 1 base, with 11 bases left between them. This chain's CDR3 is CASSTWGVQETQYF. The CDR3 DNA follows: TGTGCCAGCAGTACATGGGGGGTCCAAGAGACCCAGTACTTC.

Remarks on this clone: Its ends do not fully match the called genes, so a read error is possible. The chain's CDR3 is CASSVASRGLRANVLTF. CDR3 DNA: TGTGCCAGCAGCGTAGCTTCCAGGGGGCTAAGGGCCAACGTCCTGACTTTC. The chain employs TRBV7-8 and TRBJ2-6; TRBD1 aligns across 8 bases. This CDR3 has 17 amino acids. Germline V CDR1 and CDR2: SGHVS, FQNEAQ.

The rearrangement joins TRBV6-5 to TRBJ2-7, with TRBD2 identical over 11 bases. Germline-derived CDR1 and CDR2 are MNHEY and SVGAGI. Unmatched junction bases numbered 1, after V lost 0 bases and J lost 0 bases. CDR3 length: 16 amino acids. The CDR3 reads CASSYSLAGGSYEQYF. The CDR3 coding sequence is TGTGCCAGCAGTTACTCCCTAGCGGGAGGCTCCTACGAGCAGTACTTC.

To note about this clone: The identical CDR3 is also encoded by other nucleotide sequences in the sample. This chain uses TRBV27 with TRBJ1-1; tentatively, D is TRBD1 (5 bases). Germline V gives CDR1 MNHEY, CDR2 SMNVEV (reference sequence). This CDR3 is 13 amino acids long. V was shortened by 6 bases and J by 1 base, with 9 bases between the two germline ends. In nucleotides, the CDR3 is TGTGCCAGCAGAACAGGAGCGAACACTGAAGCTTTCTTT. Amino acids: CASRTGANTEAFF.

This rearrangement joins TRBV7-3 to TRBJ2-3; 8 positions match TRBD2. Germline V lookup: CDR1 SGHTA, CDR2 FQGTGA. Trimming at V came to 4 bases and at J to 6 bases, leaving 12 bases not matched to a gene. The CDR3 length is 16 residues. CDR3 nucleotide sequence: TGTGCCAGCAGCTCCTACGGGGGGGGAGGTGATGATACGCAGTATTTT. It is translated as CASSSYGGGGDDTQYF.

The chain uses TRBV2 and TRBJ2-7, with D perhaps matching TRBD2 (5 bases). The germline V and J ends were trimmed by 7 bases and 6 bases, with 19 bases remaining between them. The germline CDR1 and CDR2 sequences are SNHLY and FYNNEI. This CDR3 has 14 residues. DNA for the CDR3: TGTGCCAGCACCCTGCTGGGCGGGCCCCTCGAGCAGTACTTC. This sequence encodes CASTLLGGPLEQYF.

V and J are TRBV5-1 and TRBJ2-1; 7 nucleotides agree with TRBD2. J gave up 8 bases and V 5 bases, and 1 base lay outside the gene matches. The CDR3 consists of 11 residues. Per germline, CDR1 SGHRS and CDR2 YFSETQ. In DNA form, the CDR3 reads TGCGCCAGCAGTGGGAGGGATGAGCAGTTCTTC. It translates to CASSGRDEQFF. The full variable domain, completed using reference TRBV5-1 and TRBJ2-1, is KAGVTQTPRYLIKTRGQQVTLSCSPISGHRSVSWYQQTPGQGLQFLFEYFSETQRNKGNFPGRFSGRQFSNSRSEMNVSTLELGDSALYLCASSGRDEQFFGPGTRLTVL.